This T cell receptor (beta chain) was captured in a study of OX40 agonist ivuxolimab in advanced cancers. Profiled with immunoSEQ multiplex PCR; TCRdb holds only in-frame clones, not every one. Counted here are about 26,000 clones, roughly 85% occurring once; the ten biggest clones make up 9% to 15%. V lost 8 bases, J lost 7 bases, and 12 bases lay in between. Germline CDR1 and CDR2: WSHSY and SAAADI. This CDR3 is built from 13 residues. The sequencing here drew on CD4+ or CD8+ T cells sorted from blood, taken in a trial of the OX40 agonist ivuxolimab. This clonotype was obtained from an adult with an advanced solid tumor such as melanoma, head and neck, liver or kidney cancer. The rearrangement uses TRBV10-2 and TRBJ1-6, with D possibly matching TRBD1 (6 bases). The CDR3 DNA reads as TGCGCCAGCTCTACAGGGCTGAATTCACCCCTCCACTTT. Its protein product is CASSTGLNSPLHF.